The 18 T cell receptor beta chains listed next were all sequenced from one sample in a study of CD8 T cells in ankylosing spondylitis. MiXCR was run by TCRdb on the 5' RACE reads, yielding one entry per CDR3 protein. The top ten hold roughly 8% of the sample, which has about 280,000 distinct CDR3 sequences, 20% seen once. The specimen was blood, either unsorted or a sorted T cell fraction (not recorded which). The receptors come from a male donor with ankylosing spondylitis or in good health (not recorded which).

The chain is built from TRBV7-7 and TRBJ2-1, with 12 bases lining up with TRBD2. CDR3 size: 15 residues. Trimming removed 8 bases from V and 8 bases from J; junction bases left unmatched: 10. Germline V gene sequence: CDR1 SSHAT, CDR2 FNYEAQ (reference sequence). The CDR3 DNA sequence: TGTGCCAGCGCAACAGCTAGCGGGGGGGGGTATGAGCAGTTCTTC. Its protein is CASATASGGGYEQFF.

This clonotype came up a few times. This chain links TRBV7-3 with TRBJ2-3; 12 nucleotides agree with TRBD2. V dropped 4 bases and J dropped 1; count of bases not matched to a gene: 6. This CDR3 spans 17 amino acids. CDR1 SGHTA and CDR2 FQGTGA come from the germline V gene. CDR3 nucleotides: TGTGCCAGCAGCTCCGGACTAGCGGGAAGGGGCACAGATACGCAGTATTTT. Translating it yields CASSSGLAGRGTDTQYF. Looking up the rest from reference TRBV7-3 and TRBJ2-3 gives the full variable domain: GAGVSQTPSNKVTEKGKYVELRCDPISGHTALYWYRQSLGQGPEFLIYFQGTGAADDSGLPNDRFFAVRPEGSVSTLKIQRTERGDSAVYLCASSSGLAGRGTDTQYFGPGTRLTVL.

This clonotype was counted a few times. The chain joins TRBV5-6 to TRBJ1-2; D ambiguous. The CDR3 totals 12 residues. Trimming shortened V by 3 bases and J by 6 bases, and 9 bases separated the two germline ends. Per the germline V gene, CDR1 is SGHDT and CDR2 is YYEEEE. The CDR3 here is CASSSEYHGYTF. DNA for the CDR3: TGTGCCAGCAGCTCGGAGTATCATGGCTACACCTTC.

This chain links TRBV28 with TRBJ2-7; D is possibly TRBD1 (6 bases). V was trimmed by 6 bases and J by 6 bases, leaving 9 bases between them. The CDR3 length is 11 residues. Germline V lookup: CDR1 MDHEN, CDR2 SYDVKM. The CDR3 here is CASRQGSEQYV. CDR3 in DNA: TGTGCCAGCAGACAGGGAAGCGAGCAGTACGTC.

The chain joins TRBV7-2 to TRBJ2-5, with 12 bases that match TRBD1. Per germline, CDR1 SGHTA and CDR2 FQGNSA. The CDR3 extends over 17 amino acids. The J segment lost 5 bases and the V segment lost 1 base, leaving 8 bases of the junction unmatched. The chain's CDR3 is CASSLGPGTGGGETQYF. In DNA form, the CDR3 reads TGTGCCAGCAGCTTAGGTCCTGGGACAGGGGGCGGTGAGACCCAGTACTTC.

The chain couples TRBV6-1 to TRBJ1-5; D gene ambiguous. Germline V gene sequence: CDR1 MNHNS, CDR2 SASEGT. This CDR3 is 13 amino acids long. V was cut by 5 bases and J by 4 bases, with 9 bases left in between. CDR3: CASSPALNQPQHF. CDR3 coding DNA: TGTGCCAGCAGTCCTGCCTTGAATCAGCCCCAGCATTTT.

The CDR3 loop reads CASSASVWETQYF. The CDR3 DNA is TGTGCCAGCAGTGCCTCTGTCTGGGAGACCCAGTACTTC. The chain recombines TRBV28 with TRBJ2-5; no firm D call. The V gene lost 5 bases and the J gene lost 5 bases, with 12 bases spanning the gap. The germline V gene has CDR1 MDHEN and CDR2 SYDVKM. This CDR3 has 13 amino acids.

The CDR3 sequence is CGSSAGSGSSYEQYV. In nucleotides, the CDR3 is TGTGGCAGCAGTGCAGGATCAGGGTCCAGCTACGAGCAGTACGTC. The chain carries TRBV6-1 and TRBJ2-7, with TRBD1 as a possible D gene (5 bases). CDR1 MNHNS and CDR2 SASEGT come from the germline V gene. The CDR3 runs 15 residues.

V is TRBV6-1 and J is TRBJ2-5; 12 nucleotides align to TRBD1. Trimming removed 5 bases from V and 7 bases from J; junction bases left unmatched: 8. From germline, CDR1 is MNHNS and CDR2 SASEGT. The CDR3 length is 15 residues. DNA of the CDR3: TGTGCCAGCAGTCCCCGGGACAGGGGGCTGGTGACCCAGTACTTC. This gives the protein CASSPRDRGLVTQYF.

The rearrangement uses TRBV5-1 and TRBJ1-2, with D possibly TRBD1 on 5 matching bases. The germline CDR1 and CDR2 sequences are SGHRS and YFSETQ. Trimming took 0 bases from V and 6 from J, leaving 12 bases between them. CDR3 length equals 14 residues. For the CDR3, the DNA is TGCGCCAGCAGCTTGGAGACAGTTTTTGATGGCTACACCTTC. This gives the protein CASSLETVFDGYTF.

This clonotype was seen a few times. The V call is TRBV12-3 or TRBV12-4, the J call TRBJ2-3; 10 bases are shared with TRBD2. The CDR3 sequence is 15 residues long. V dropped 3 bases and J dropped 6; count of bases not matched to a gene: 6. The CDR3 sequence is CASSFSSGSWDTQYF. The CDR3 nucleotides read TGTGCCAGCAGTTTTTCTAGCGGGAGTTGGGATACGCAGTATTTT.

There are a few counts of this clonotype. This chain joins TRBV29-1 and TRBJ1-2; maybe TRBD1 (6 bases). V was trimmed by 6 bases and J by 7 bases, leaving 12 bases between them. The CDR3 has 11 amino acids. The germline CDR1 and CDR2 sequences are SQVTM and ANQGSEA. This CDR3 reads CSVRTEAGYTF. The CDR3 DNA is TGCAGCGTGAGGACAGAGGCTGGCTACACCTTC.

This clonotype has just a few counts. The V gene is TRBV5-1, the J gene TRBJ2-7, with D possibly TRBD1 on 5 matching bases. Trimming took 1 base from V and 6 from J, leaving 14 bases between them. The V gene's germline CDR1 is SGHRS and CDR2 YFSETQ. The CDR3 length is 14 residues. CDR3 protein: CASSLTGTVGEQYV. The CDR3 nucleotides are TGCGCCAGCAGCTTGACAGGTACGGTTGGCGAGCAGTACGTC.

CDR3 in amino acids: CASSLARGGQPQHF. For the CDR3, the DNA is TGTGCCAGCAGCTTAGCCAGGGGTGGCCAGCCCCAGCATTTT. The rearrangement links TRBV11-2 to TRBJ1-5; D may be TRBD1 (6 bases). The CDR3 totals 14 residues. The germline gives CDR1 SGHAT, CDR2 FQNNGV. Trimming removed 1 base from V and 7 bases from J, with 11 bases in between.

This clonotype was detected only a few times. This chain joins TRBV20-1 and TRBJ1-4, with no clear D. Trimming stripped 3 bases from V and 7 bases from J, with 27 bases between. CDR1 and CDR2 (germline): DFQATT, SNEGSKA (reference sequence). CDR3 size: 18 residues. The CDR3 DNA reads TGCAGTGCTAGGCCCGTACGGCTCCACCCTGAAGAAAGTGAAAAACTGTTTTTT. Its protein is CSARPVRLHPEESEKLFF.

As DNA, the CDR3 is TGTGCCAGCAGTAGGGTAGTCGCAGATACGCAGTATTTT. The encoded protein is CASSRVVADTQYF. The chain employs TRBV2 and TRBJ2-3; no clear D. This CDR3 has 13 residues. CDR1 is SNHLY, CDR2 FYNNEI, per germline. The V end lost 5 bases, the J end lost 4 bases, and 10 bases lay between the germline ends.

This clonotype was detected a few times. This chain's CDR3 is CSAPLVGGTDTQYF. CDR3 DNA sequence: TGCAGTGCCCCGCTGGTTGGGGGAACAGATACGCAGTATTTT. This chain connects TRBV20-1 to TRBJ2-3, with D tentatively TRBD1 or TRBD2 (5 bases each). Germline V lookup: CDR1 DFQATT, CDR2 SNEGSKA (reference sequence). Trimming stripped 6 bases from V and 3 bases from J, with 16 bases between. The CDR3 contains 14 residues.

There are many counts of this clonotype. The chain carries TRBV5-1 and TRBJ2-7; D not certain. The CDR3 is made up of 13 amino acids. V lost 0 bases and J lost 1, with 5 bases in between. Germline values: CDR1 SGHRS, CDR2 YFSETQ. This CDR3 is CASSLDGSYEQYV. The CDR3, as DNA: TGCGCCAGCAGCTTGGACGGATCCTACGAGCAGTACGTC.